These 27 T cell receptor beta chains came from one sample sequenced in a study of T cell changes during pregnancy in multiple sclerosis. Some clones are missing from TCRdb's copy, which holds only in-frame ones; the method was immunoSEQ multiplex PCR. Among tens of thousands of clones listed, around 90% were seen once. Sequences were derived from peripheral blood, sampled before pregnancy. All receptors come from a female donor with multiple sclerosis, enrolled in a pregnancy study.

The V and J genes are TRBV5-1 and TRBJ2-1; D remains ambiguous. CDR1 is SGHRS and CDR2 is YFSETQ in the germline V gene. Trimming took off 1 base at V and 3 bases at J, with 11 bases between the two ends. The CDR3 has 15 residues. The CDR3: CASSLTGQSYNEQFF. The DNA for the CDR3 is TGCGCCAGCAGCTTGACGGGTCAGAGCTACAATGAGCAGTTCTTC. Combining the CDR3 with reference TRBV5-1 and TRBJ2-1 gives the whole variable domain KAGVTQTPRYLIKTRGQQVTLSCSPISGHRSVSWYQQTPGQGLQFLFEYFSETQRNKGNFPGRFSGRQFSNSRSEMNVSTLELGDSALYLCASSLTGQSYNEQFFGPGTRLTVL.

The rearrangement joins TRBV6-4 to TRBJ2-7, with 10 bases aligning to TRBD1. The V gene end was trimmed by 4 bases and the J gene end by 3 bases; junction bases not matched to a gene: 21. The CDR3 is 20 residues long. Per the germline V gene, CDR1 is MRHNA and CDR2 is SNTAGT. The CDR3 DNA reads TGTGCCAGCAGTGGGGGACAGGGGTTGAAACTGACCTTGGGGGACTACGAGCAGTACTTC. It translates to CASSGGQGLKLTLGDYEQYF.

The rearrangement joins TRBV7-9 to TRBJ2-3; no firm D call. This CDR3 spans 14 amino acids. Germline loops: CDR1 SEHNR, CDR2 FQNEAQ (reference sequence). Trimming shortened V by 1 base and J by 1 base, and 6 bases separated the two germline ends. CDR3 sequence reads: CASSLERGTDTQYF. DNA for the CDR3: TGTGCCAGCAGCTTAGAAAGAGGCACAGATACGCAGTATTTT.

The rearrangement joins TRBV7-3 to TRBJ2-1, with 10 bases fitting TRBD2. The CDR3 has 16 amino acids. CDR1 is SGHTA and CDR2 is FQGTGA in the germline V gene. V shed 1 base and J 2 bases; nucleotides not matched to a gene: 2. For the CDR3, the DNA is TGTGCCAGCAGCTTAAATCTAGCGGGGGCCTACAATGAGCAGTTCTTC. The encoded protein is CASSLNLAGAYNEQFF.

This clone was counted only a few times. This chain joins TRBV18 and TRBJ1-1, with D maybe TRBD1 (5 bases). Trimming left V 4 bases short and J 5 bases short, with 14 bases between. This CDR3 is 14 amino acids long. Per the germline V gene, CDR1 is KGHSH and CDR2 is LQKENI. The CDR3 nucleotides are TGTGCCAGCTCACGACAGACTGGGGATACTGAAGCTTTCTTT. Translation: CASSRQTGDTEAFF.

The chain uses TRBV6-5 and TRBJ1-1, with a possible D match to TRBD1 (6 bases). The CDR3 has 15 amino acids. Germline V gene data show CDR1 as MNHEY and CDR2 as SVGAGI. The ends were cut back, 6 bases at V and 3 bases at J, with 17 bases in the middle. The CDR3, as DNA: TGTGCCAGCAGCCACCATGCGGGGGCAGACACTGAAGCTTTCTTT. This sequence encodes CASSHHAGADTEAFF.

The chain employs TRBV28 and TRBJ1-5, with a weak D call TRBD1 (5 bases). This CDR3 has 12 residues. Germline lookup yields CDR1 MDHEN and CDR2 SYDVKM. With 8 bases removed from V and 10 bases from J, the gap between germline ends came to 15 bases. The CDR3, as DNA: TGTGCCAGCGGGCGGGGGGGACCCCCCCAGCATTTT. Its translation: CASGRGGPPQHF.

The chain links TRBV6-5 to TRBJ2-7, with 8 bases matching TRBD1. This CDR3 is 15 amino acids long. V dropped 6 bases and J dropped 2; count of bases not matched to a gene: 9. The germline V gene has CDR1 MNHEY and CDR2 SVGAGI. Here the CDR3 reads CASRLTGTGPYEQYF. DNA for the CDR3: TGTGCCAGCAGGCTTACCGGGACAGGCCCCTACGAGCAGTACTTC.

The genes are TRBV28 and TRBJ1-1; a weak D match, TRBD1 (6 bases). This CDR3 comprises 12 residues. Germline values: CDR1 MDHEN, CDR2 SYDVKM. Trimming took 1 base from V and 11 from J, leaving 11 bases between them. In DNA, the CDR3 is TGTGCCAGCAGTTTATCGGGGGGGCAGGCTTTCTTT. Its translation: CASSLSGGQAFF. Variable domain in full (rest from reference TRBV28 and TRBJ1-1): DVKVTQSSRYLVKRTGEKVFLECVQDMDHENMFWYRQDPGLGLRLIYFSYDVKMKEKGDIPEGYSVSREKKERFSLILESASTNQTSMYLCASSLSGGQAFFGQGTRLTVV.

This rearrangement joins TRBV29-1 to TRBJ2-4; 9 positions match TRBD1. The germline CDR1 and CDR2 sequences are SQVTM and ANQGSEA. The CDR3 is made up of 14 amino acids. Trimming cost V 6 bases and J 2 bases; bases outside gene matches: 5. CDR3 protein: CSVPGQGPKNIQYF. The DNA of the CDR3 is TGCAGCGTACCGGGACAGGGTCCCAAAAACATTCAGTACTTC. The variable domain in full, with the rest retrieved from reference TRBV29-1 and TRBJ2-4, is SAVISQKPSRDICQRGTSLTIQCQVDSQVTMMFWYRQQPGQSLTLIATANQGSEATYESGFVIDKFPISRPNLTFSTLTVSNMSPEDSSIYLCSVPGQGPKNIQYFGAGTRLSVL.

This clone has more than one count but fewer than ten. V gene TRBV28 combines with J gene TRBJ1-5; D may be TRBD1 (6 bases). CDR3 length: 20 residues. Germline loops: CDR1 MDHEN, CDR2 SYDVKM. V was pared by 1 base and J by 0 bases, with 22 bases between. The DNA for the CDR3 is TGTGCCAGCAGTTTATCGACGACAATAGTTGACAGGTCTAGCAATCAGCCCCAGCATTTT. Translation gives CASSLSTTIVDRSSNQPQHF.

This clone was detected only once. The rearrangement joins TRBV5-1 to TRBJ1-5; D is perhaps TRBD1 (6 bases). With 4 bases removed from V and 0 bases from J, the gap between germline ends came to 14 bases. The CDR3 runs to 16 residues. Germline CDR1 SGHRS, CDR2 YFSETQ. The CDR3 DNA reads TGCGCCAGCAGCCGGGGGGGGGCTAATAGCAATCAGCCCCAGCATTTT. Translating it yields CASSRGGANSNQPQHF. The complete variable domain, with remaining parts taken from reference TRBV5-1 and TRBJ1-5, reads KAGVTQTPRYLIKTRGQQVTLSCSPISGHRSVSWYQQTPGQGLQFLFEYFSETQRNKGNFPGRFSGRQFSNSRSEMNVSTLELGDSALYLCASSRGGANSNQPQHFGDGTRLSIL.

The V and J genes are TRBV6-5 and TRBJ1-2; D is possibly TRBD1 (5 bases). V was pared by 3 bases and J by 5 bases, with 16 bases between. Germline V gives CDR1 MNHEY, CDR2 SVGAGI. There are 15 residues in the CDR3. In DNA form, the CDR3 reads TGTGCCAGCAGTTATCAATCCGGGGGGACTTATGGCTACACCTTC. Encoded protein: CASSYQSGGTYGYTF.

This chain uses TRBV27 with TRBJ2-3; 9 positions agree with TRBD1. The germline V gene encodes CDR1 MNHEY and CDR2 SMNVEV (reference sequence). CDR3 length: 18 amino acids. V gave up 4 bases and J gave up 1 base; unmatched junction bases: 12. CDR3: CASSSRFDRGGRTDTQYF. The CDR3 nucleotides are TGTGCCAGCAGTTCTCGTTTCGACAGGGGGGGCCGCACAGATACGCAGTATTTT.

V and J are TRBV9 and TRBJ2-7; no definite D call. The CDR3 spans 13 residues. In germline, CDR1 is SGDLS, CDR2 YYNGEE. V gave up 4 bases and J gave up 5 bases, with 13 bases separating them. The DNA of the CDR3 is TGTGCCAGCAGCTCAAGCTTGGTTAACGAGCAGTACTTC. Translation gives CASSSSLVNEQYF.

V usage is TRBV5-1 and J usage is TRBJ1-4; tentative D call: TRBD1 (5 bases). The CDR3 is 16 residues long. The germline gives CDR1 SGHRS, CDR2 YFSETQ. V lost 0 bases to trimming and J lost 0 bases, with 9 bases between them. CDR3 residues: CASSLGSTATNEKLFF. The CDR3 bases are TGCGCCAGCAGCTTGGGGTCGACAGCAACTAATGAAAAACTGTTTTTT.

J is TRBJ2-7 and V is TRBV6-1; tentative D call: TRBD1 (6 bases). The CDR3 sequence is 17 residues long. Germline V gene sequence: CDR1 MNHNS, CDR2 SASEGT. V was cut by 3 bases and J by 4 bases, with 22 bases left in between. The CDR3 is CASSEITGTPRDYEQYF. In DNA, the CDR3 is TGTGCCAGCAGTGAGATCACCGGGACACCAAGGGATTACGAGCAGTACTTC.

The chain joins TRBV27 to TRBJ2-2, with D perhaps TRBD2 (5 bases). This CDR3 spans 15 amino acids. Germline V gene lookup returns CDR1 MNHEY and CDR2 SMNVEV (reference sequence). V was shortened by 10 bases and J by 0 bases, with 15 bases between the two germline ends. CDR3 in DNA: TGTGCCACCTCGAAAGCGGCCACGAACACCGGGGAGCTGTTTTTT. Protein: CATSKAATNTGELFF.

This clone is a singleton in its sample. The chain combines TRBV27 with TRBJ2-7; 8 nucleotides agree with TRBD2. The CDR3 extends over 15 amino acids. The trim removed 6 bases at V and 3 bases at J, leaving 10 bases unmatched. CDR1 MNHEY and CDR2 SMNVEV come from the germline V gene (reference sequence). CDR3: CASSPGTSSRYEQYF. CDR3 nucleotides: TGTGCCAGCAGCCCCGGGACTAGTAGTCGCTACGAGCAGTACTTC.

The chain joins TRBV7-9 to TRBJ1-2; possibly TRBD1 for D (5 bases). Germline CDR1 and CDR2: SEHNR and FQNEAQ (reference sequence). V gave up 0 bases and J gave up 6 bases, with 11 bases separating them. This CDR3 has 14 residues. The CDR3: CASSLANGGDGYTF. The CDR3 DNA reads TGTGCCAGCAGCTTAGCGAATGGGGGGGATGGCTACACCTTC.

This chain connects TRBV2 to TRBJ2-7; 7 bases fit TRBD2. V lost 7 bases and J lost 2; bases outside the gene matches: 5. The V gene's germline CDR1 is SNHLY and CDR2 FYNNEI. The CDR3 is 13 residues long. CDR3 in amino acids: CASIPGTTYEQYF. DNA for the CDR3: TGTGCCAGCATCCCCGGGACTACCTACGAGCAGTACTTC.

The chain combines TRBV19 with TRBJ1-5; D remains ambiguous. This CDR3 has 13 amino acids. Trimming took 6 bases from V and 2 from J, leaving 8 bases between them. CDR1 is LNHDA and CDR2 is SQIVND in the germline V gene (reference sequence). The DNA for the CDR3 is TGTGCCAGTAGCCCGTCGGGCAATCAGCCCCAGCATTTT. It is translated as CASSPSGNQPQHF.

The V gene is TRBV27, the J gene TRBJ1-1, with D unresolved. Germline V gene sequence: CDR1 MNHEY, CDR2 SMNVEV (reference sequence). This CDR3 region has 15 residues. Trimming removed 2 bases from V and 2 bases from J, with 12 bases in between. In DNA form, the CDR3 reads TGTGCCAGCAGTTTAAGTCCAAACTTCAACACTGAAGCTTTCTTT. It translates to CASSLSPNFNTEAFF.

The V gene is TRBV4-3, the J gene TRBJ1-1, with D tentatively TRBD1 (6 bases). V was trimmed by 0 bases and J by 3 bases, leaving 11 bases between them. There are 15 residues in the CDR3. Germline CDR1 reads LGHNA; CDR2 reads YSLEER. In nucleotides, the CDR3 is TGCGCCAGCAGCCAAGACAGGGGATCGTACACTGAAGCTTTCTTT. Its protein is CASSQDRGSYTEAFF.

A single count supports this clone. CDR3 DNA: TGTGCCAGCCTGGACAGGGTAAACACCGGGGAGCTGTTTTTT. Translating it yields CASLDRVNTGELFF. The chain joins TRBV11-1 to TRBJ2-2; 8 bases align to TRBD1. The CDR3 runs 14 residues. In germline, CDR1 is SGHAT, CDR2 FQDESV (reference sequence). V lost 8 bases and J lost 2; bases outside the gene matches: 4.

Written as DNA, the CDR3 is TGTGCCAGCAGCGGACCTAGTCCCCAGGGAGATACGCAGTATTTT. Translation: CASSGPSPQGDTQYF. The chain recombines TRBV9 with TRBJ2-3; D may be TRBD1 (5 bases). The V gene lost 3 bases and the J gene lost 5 bases, with 16 bases spanning the gap. The length of the CDR3 is 15 residues. The germline V gene has CDR1 SGDLS and CDR2 YYNGEE. Full variable domain (outside the CDR3, taken from reference TRBV9 and TRBJ2-3): DSGVTQTPKHLITATGQRVTLRCSPRSGDLSVYWYQQSLDQGLQFLIQYYNGEERAKGNILERFSAQQFPDLHSELNLSSLELGDSALYFCASSGPSPQGDTQYFGPGTRLTVL.

This chain links TRBV7-2 with TRBJ1-1; TRBD1 might be the D (6 bases). V lost 1 base and J lost 6, with 9 bases in between. Germline loops: CDR1 SGHTA, CDR2 FQGNSA. The CDR3 has 13 residues. The CDR3 nucleotides are TGTGCCAGCAGCTTAGTGGGGGGGCCTGAAGCTTTCTTT. This encodes CASSLVGGPEAFF.